Presented here are 21 T cell receptor beta chains from one specimen sequenced in a study of blood T cell repertoires in COVID-19. This table comes from immunoSEQ multiplex PCR, and its TCRdb copy is limited to in-frame clones, with some not included. The repertoire has roughly 250,000 clones, 85% of them found once; the top ten carry more than 6%. Material for sequencing was peripheral blood. All receptors come from a woman aged 55 to 70 with active or convalescent COVID-19.

The rearrangement joins TRBV19 to TRBJ1-1; maybe TRBD1 (5 bases). Trimming took off 5 bases at V and 3 bases at J, with 16 bases between the two ends. CDR3 length: 15 amino acids. Germline V gives CDR1 LNHDA, CDR2 SQIVND (reference sequence). The DNA of the CDR3 is TGTGCCAGTAGTCTAGGGGCTATCGATGACACTGAAGCTTTCTTT. Translated, it gives CASSLGAIDDTEAFF.

The chain is built from TRBV4-2 and TRBJ2-3; D is uncertain. Germline V CDR1 and CDR2: LGHNA, YNFKEQ. Trimming took 4 bases from V and 0 from J, leaving 11 bases between them. There are 15 residues in the CDR3. The chain's CDR3 is CASSPLESSTDTQYF. Written as DNA, the CDR3 is TGTGCCAGCAGCCCCTTGGAGTCTAGCACAGATACGCAGTATTTT.

The V gene is TRBV13, the J gene TRBJ2-7, with D tentatively TRBD2 (6 bases). The V end was cut by 9 bases, the J end by 3 bases, with 15 bases between. The CDR3 sequence is 13 residues long. From germline, CDR1 is PRHDT and CDR2 FYEKMQ (reference sequence). For the CDR3, the DNA is TGTGCCAGTGCGGGGCGGGCAGGCTACGAGCAGTACTTC. Protein product: CASAGRAGYEQYF.

The chain carries TRBV7-9 and TRBJ1-2; 10 nucleotides agree with TRBD1. Trimming removed 5 bases from V and 2 bases from J; junction bases left unmatched: 14. The CDR3 extends over 18 amino acids. Germline V gene lookup returns CDR1 SEHNR and CDR2 FQNEAQ (reference sequence). CDR3 bases: TGTGCCAGCAGCAATCGGGACAGGGGCGCCCGAGAAAACTATGGCTACACCTTC. The encoded protein is CASSNRDRGARENYGYTF.

The chain links TRBV2 to TRBJ1-2; D uncertain. This CDR3 contains 13 residues. Germline V gene lookup returns CDR1 SNHLY and CDR2 FYNNEI. The V end lost 3 bases, the J end lost 2 bases, and 7 bases lay between the germline ends. The CDR3 nucleotides are TGTGCCAGCAGTGATCCGGGAAACTATGGCTACACCTTC. Translating gives CASSDPGNYGYTF.

V and J are TRBV5-1 and TRBJ1-1; 8 bases match TRBD1. Germline V CDR1 and CDR2: SGHRS, YFSETQ. The CDR3 covers 15 residues. Germline trimming cut 2 bases from V and 1 base from J; bases unmatched to any gene: 4. The CDR3 nucleotides are TGCGCCAGCAGCTTAACCGGGACAGGGAACACTGAAGCTTTCTTT. Encoded protein: CASSLTGTGNTEAFF.

This sequence joins TRBV5-4 and TRBJ2-7, with 13 bases aligning to TRBD2. V lost 3 bases to trimming and J lost 7 bases; unmatched junction nucleotides: 7. The germline V gene has CDR1 SGHNT and CDR2 YYREEE (reference sequence). The CDR3 has 15 amino acids. CDR3 amino acids: CASSWGLAGPPEQYF. The CDR3 nucleotides read TGTGCCAGCAGCTGGGGACTAGCGGGGCCACCGGAGCAGTACTTC.

The rearrangement joins TRBV9 to TRBJ1-2; no firm D call. Trimming removed 0 bases at V and 5 bases at J, with 11 bases between. The CDR3 consists of 14 residues. CDR1 and CDR2 (germline): SGDLS, YYNGEE. The CDR3 reads CASSVVSVLYGYTF. As DNA, the CDR3 is TGTGCCAGCAGCGTAGTGTCGGTATTATATGGCTACACCTTC.

The J gene is TRBJ1-2, the V gene TRBV19; 8 bases line up with TRBD1. The CDR3 has 14 residues. Germline CDR1 LNHDA, CDR2 SQIVND (reference sequence). V was clipped by 8 bases and J by 2 bases; unmatched bases: 7. The DNA for the CDR3 is TGTGCCAGTCGCGACAGGGACAGGAACTATGGCTACACCTTC. Protein product: CASRDRDRNYGYTF.

The chain joins TRBV28 to TRBJ1-3; the D gene is possibly TRBD1 (6 bases). The germline V and J ends were trimmed by 1 base and 4 bases, with 20 bases remaining between them. The germline gives CDR1 MDHEN, CDR2 SYDVKM. This CDR3 comprises 18 residues. In DNA form, the CDR3 reads TGTGCCAGCAGTTTATCCCTAGGGGGAGGGTACTCAGGAAACACCATATATTTT. This encodes CASSLSLGGGYSGNTIYF.

The chain carries TRBV11-2 and TRBJ2-1; 10 bases line up with TRBD2. Germline CDR1 is SGHAT and CDR2 is FQNNGV. CDR3 size: 14 residues. Trimming took 5 bases from V and 9 from J; bases not matched to a gene: 7. The CDR3 DNA reads TGTGCCAGCAGCCGAGCGGGGGGGCGGAGTGAGCAGTTCTTC. Protein sequence: CASSRAGGRSEQFF. Supplemented by reference TRBV11-2 and TRBJ2-1, the full variable domain reads EAGVAQSPRYKIIEKRQSVAFWCNPISGHATLYWYQQILGQGPKLLIQFQNNGVVDDSQLPKDRFSAERLKGVDSTLKIQPAKLEDSAVYLCASSRAGGRSEQFFGPGTRLTVL.

The chain recombines TRBV28 with TRBJ2-1; D is unresolved. Between the trimmed V and J ends, which lost 0 bases and 0 bases, there was a span of 9 bases. The germline CDR1 and CDR2 sequences are MDHEN and SYDVKM. CDR3 size: 16 residues. The CDR3 loop is CASSLWATSSYNEQFF. CDR3 DNA: TGTGCCAGCAGTTTATGGGCCACCAGCTCCTACAATGAGCAGTTCTTC.

CDR3 bases: TGTGCCAGCAGCTTAAGTAGCGGGGGTCACAATGAGCAGTTCTTC. It is translated as CASSLSSGGHNEQFF. The chain recombines TRBV11-2 with TRBJ2-1, with 9 bases that match TRBD2. The CDR3 has 15 amino acids. Germline CDR1 and CDR2: SGHAT and FQNNGV. Trimming removed 2 bases from V and 5 bases from J; junction bases left unmatched: 4.

The CDR3 nucleotides are TGTGCCAGCAGTGATTTCCGCTATGGCTACACCTTC. This gives the protein CASSDFRYGYTF. This rearrangement joins TRBV6-1 to TRBJ1-2; D is unresolved. This CDR3 spans 12 amino acids. CDR1 and CDR2 (germline): MNHNS, SASEGT. V dropped 3 bases and J dropped 4 bases, with 6 bases sitting between them.

The chain is built from TRBV27 and TRBJ2-6, with 9 bases identical to TRBD1. The CDR3 runs 20 residues. Germline V gene data show CDR1 as MNHEY and CDR2 as SMNVEV (reference sequence). The junction had 14 bases not matched to a gene; V was cut back by 5 bases and J by 0 bases. CDR3 sequence (DNA): TGTGCCAGCAGTCCCCCCTGGACAGGGGCAAAAATCTCTGGGGCCAACGTCCTGACTTTC. Translation gives CASSPPWTGAKISGANVLTF. Looking up the rest from reference TRBV27 and TRBJ2-6 gives the full variable domain: EAQVTQNPRYLITVTGKKLTVTCSQNMNHEYMSWYRQDPGLGLRQIYYSMNVEVTDKGDVPEGYKVSRKEKRNFPLILESPSPNQTSLYFCASSPPWTGAKISGANVLTFGAGSRLTVL.

This sequence joins TRBV15 and TRBJ1-1, with D possibly matching TRBD1 (6 bases). Germline loops: CDR1 LNHNV, CDR2 YYDKDF (reference sequence). This CDR3 is built from 14 residues. V was cut by 2 bases and J by 7 bases, with 14 bases left in between. The CDR3 region has the DNA TGTGCCACCAGCAGACCTTCTACAGGGTATGAAGCTTTCTTT. Its protein is CATSRPSTGYEAFF. Filled out from reference TRBV15 and TRBJ1-1, the complete variable domain reads DAMVIQNPRYQVTQFGKPVTLSCSQTLNHNVMYWYQQKSSQAPKLLFHYYDKDFNNEADTPDNFQSRRPNTSFCFLDIRSPGLGDTAMYLCATSRPSTGYEAFFGQGTRLTVV.

This clone has a single count. The CDR3 here is CASSQDEGTSGGEQFF. In DNA form, the CDR3 reads TGTGCCAGCAGCCAAGACGAAGGGACTAGCGGGGGTGAGCAGTTCTTC. The gene calls are TRBV3-1 (or the pseudogene TRBV3-2) and TRBJ2-1; TRBD2 aligns across 14 bases. V was pared by 0 bases and J by 9 bases, with 4 bases of the junction left unmatched. CDR1 and CDR2 (germline): LGHDT, YNNKEL (reference sequence). This CDR3 has 16 residues.

This chain connects TRBV7-9 to TRBJ2-5; 9 nucleotides match TRBD2. This CDR3 has 15 amino acids. The germline gives CDR1 SEHNR, CDR2 FQNEAQ (reference sequence). V was pared by 2 bases and J by 3 bases, with 4 bases of the junction left unmatched. This CDR3 is CASSLRIAGEETQYF. The CDR3, as DNA: TGTGCCAGCAGCTTAAGGATAGCGGGGGAAGAGACCCAGTACTTC.

The genes are TRBV27 and TRBJ2-2; 9 positions match TRBD2. The V gene end was trimmed by 3 bases and the J gene end by 2 bases; junction bases not matched to a gene: 7. This CDR3 spans 17 amino acids. The germline V gene encodes CDR1 MNHEY and CDR2 SMNVEV (reference sequence). The CDR3 loop reads CASSFAFGTSNTGELFF. The CDR3 nucleotides are TGTGCCAGCAGTTTCGCTTTTGGGACTAGCAACACCGGGGAGCTGTTTTTT.

The V call is TRBV5-1, the J call TRBJ2-2, with D tentatively TRBD1 (6 bases). There are 12 residues in the CDR3. CDR1 and CDR2 from the germline V gene are SGHRS and YFSETQ. The V and J ends lost 3 bases and 8 bases respectively, with 8 bases between them. CDR3 amino acids: CASSWGTGELFF. The DNA of the CDR3 is TGCGCCAGCAGCTGGGGGACAGGGGAGCTGTTTTTT.

The rearrangement uses TRBV2 and TRBJ2-3; possibly TRBD2 for D (6 bases). The CDR3 sequence is 15 residues long. V lost 9 bases to trimming and J lost 1 base, with 17 bases between them. Germline-derived CDR1 and CDR2 are SNHLY and FYNNEI. CDR3 amino acids: CARESEGLGTDTQYF. The CDR3 DNA follows: TGTGCCAGGGAGTCAGAGGGACTGGGCACAGATACGCAGTATTTT. Based on the CDR3 plus reference TRBV2 and TRBJ2-3, the full variable domain is EPEVTQTPSHQVTQMGQEVILRCVPISNHLYFYWYRQILGQKVEFLVSFYNNEISEKSEIFDDQFSVERPDGSNFTLKIRSTKLEDSAMYFCARESEGLGTDTQYFGPGTRLTVL.